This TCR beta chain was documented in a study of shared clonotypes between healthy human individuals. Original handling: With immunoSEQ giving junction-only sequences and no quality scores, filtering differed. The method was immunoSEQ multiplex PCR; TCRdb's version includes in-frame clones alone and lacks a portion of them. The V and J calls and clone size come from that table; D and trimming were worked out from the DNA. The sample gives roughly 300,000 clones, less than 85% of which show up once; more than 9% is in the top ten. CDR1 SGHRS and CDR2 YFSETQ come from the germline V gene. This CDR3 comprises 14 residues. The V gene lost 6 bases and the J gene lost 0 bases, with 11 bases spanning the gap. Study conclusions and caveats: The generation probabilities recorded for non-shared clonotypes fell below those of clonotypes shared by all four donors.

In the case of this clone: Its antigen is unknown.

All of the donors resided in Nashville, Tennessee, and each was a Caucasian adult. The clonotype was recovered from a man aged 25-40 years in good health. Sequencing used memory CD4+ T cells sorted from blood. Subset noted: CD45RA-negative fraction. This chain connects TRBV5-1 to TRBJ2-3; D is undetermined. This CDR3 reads CASKERPSTDTQYF. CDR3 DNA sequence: TGCGCCAGCAAGGAGCGACCGAGCACAGATACGCAGTATTTT.